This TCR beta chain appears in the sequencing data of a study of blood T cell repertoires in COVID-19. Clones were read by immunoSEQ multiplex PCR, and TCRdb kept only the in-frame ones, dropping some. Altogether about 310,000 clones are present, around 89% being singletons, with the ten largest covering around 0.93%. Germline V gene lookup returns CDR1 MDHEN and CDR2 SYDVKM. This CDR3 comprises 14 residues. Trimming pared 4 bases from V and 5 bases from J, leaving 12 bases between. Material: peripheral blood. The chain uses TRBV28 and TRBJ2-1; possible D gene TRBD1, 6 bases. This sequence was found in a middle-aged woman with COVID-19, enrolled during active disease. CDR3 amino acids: CASSSPGHNNEQFF. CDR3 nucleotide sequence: TGTGCCAGCAGTTCCCCGGGACACAACAATGAGCAGTTCTTC.